These 11 T cell receptor beta chains were sequenced from one sample in a study of cytomegalovirus exposure and HLA in healthy donors. The PCR was carried out with 60 Vbeta primers and 13 Jbeta primers. Method: immunoSEQ multiplex PCR; TCRdb's copy keeps in-frame clones and lacks some. The sample holds some 190,000 clones, approximately 80% seen once. Input material: PBMCs. These receptors were taken from a male donor in good health and CMV-seronegative.

The genes are TRBV5-5 and TRBJ2-3; TRBD1 aligns across 11 bases. V was clipped by 3 bases and J by 4 bases; unmatched bases: 4. Germline V gene lookup returns CDR1 SGHKS and CDR2 YYEKEE (reference sequence). CDR3 length: 15 residues. The CDR3, as DNA: TGTGCCAGCAGCTCAGGACAGGGGGCGTCAGATACGCAGTATTTT. Translating it yields CASSSGQGASDTQYF.

CDR3 sequence: CASKLAGAPDTQYF. For the CDR3, the DNA is TGTGCCAGCAAACTAGCGGGGGCCCCAGATACGCAGTATTTT. The J gene is TRBJ2-3, the V gene TRBV5-4; 11 bases line up with TRBD2. With V trimmed by 6 bases and J by 4 bases, 4 bases remained unmatched. This CDR3 spans 14 amino acids. Germline loops: CDR1 SGHNT, CDR2 YYREEE (reference sequence). The variable domain in full, with the rest retrieved from reference TRBV5-4 and TRBJ2-3, is ETGVTQSPTHLIKTRGQQVTLRCSSQSGHNTVSWYQQALGQGPQFIFQYYREEENGRGNFPPRFSGLQFPNYSSELNVNALELDDSALYLCASKLAGAPDTQYFGPGTRLTVL.

The rearrangement links TRBV28 to TRBJ2-3, with 9 bases lining up with TRBD2. This CDR3 is built from 16 residues. J was trimmed by 2 bases and V by 2 bases; bases with no gene match: 5. Germline-derived CDR1 and CDR2 are MDHEN and SYDVKM. CDR3 amino acids: CASSLALAGYTDTQYF. CDR3 nucleotides: TGTGCCAGCAGTTTAGCACTAGCGGGCTACACAGATACGCAGTATTTT.

This chain links TRBV6-5 with TRBJ1-6, with D perhaps matching TRBD1 (6 bases). Trimming left V 7 bases short and J 5 bases short, with 12 bases between. The CDR3 is 14 amino acids. The germline V gene encodes CDR1 MNHEY and CDR2 SVGAGI. The CDR3 nucleotides are TGTGCCAGCACCAGGGGTGACAATAATTCACCCCTCCACTTT. It translates to CASTRGDNNSPLHF.

This clone occurred a few times. V is TRBV4-3 and J is TRBJ2-7, with 8 nucleotides matching TRBD1. The CDR3 is 16 amino acids. CDR1 and CDR2 from the germline V gene are LGHNA and YSLEER. The trim removed 4 bases at V and 5 bases at J, leaving 13 bases unmatched. This CDR3 is CASSLESWDRRHEQYF. The CDR3 DNA reads as TGCGCCAGCAGCCTTGAGTCCTGGGACAGGAGGCACGAGCAGTACTTC.

The chain is built from TRBV5-1 and TRBJ2-3; 10 bases are shared with TRBD2. The CDR3 is made up of 15 amino acids. In germline, CDR1 is SGHRS, CDR2 YFSETQ. V gave up 6 bases and J gave up 0 bases; unmatched junction bases: 4. The CDR3: CASTSGGSSTDTQYF. The CDR3 region has the DNA TGCGCCAGCACTAGCGGGGGAAGTAGCACAGATACGCAGTATTTT.

V is TRBV11-2 and J is TRBJ2-2, with 10 bases that match TRBD2. Unmatched junction bases numbered 6, after V lost 5 bases and J lost 3 bases. This CDR3 spans 16 amino acids. CDR1 and CDR2 (germline): SGHAT, FQNNGV. For the CDR3, the DNA is TGTGCCAGCAGCCTGCTAGCGGGAGTTGACACCGGGGAGCTGTTTTTT. Translating it yields CASSLLAGVDTGELFF.

The rearrangement joins TRBV4-1 to TRBJ1-4; the match to TRBD1 covers 9 bases. The trim removed 2 bases at V and 8 bases at J, leaving 12 bases unmatched. The CDR3 is 17 amino acids. CDR1 and CDR2 (germline): MGHRA, YSYEKL. The CDR3 DNA is TGCGCCAGCAGCCAATGGCAGGCCGGGACAGGGCGCGAAAAACTGTTTTTT. Translation: CASSQWQAGTGREKLFF.

This CDR3 is CASSSPDRADTQYF. The CDR3 bases are TGTGCCAGCAGCTCCCCGGACAGGGCAGATACGCAGTATTTT. The chain combines TRBV7-9 with TRBJ2-3, with 8 nucleotides matching TRBD1. The CDR3 spans 14 residues. V lost 4 bases to trimming and J lost 4 bases; unmatched junction nucleotides: 4. The germline CDR1 and CDR2 sequences are SEHNR and FQNEAQ (reference sequence).

V gene TRBV6-5 combines with J gene TRBJ1-2, with a weak D call TRBD1 (5 bases). The germline gives CDR1 MNHEY, CDR2 SVGAGI. The CDR3 loop spans 14 amino acids. Trimming removed 7 bases from V and 4 bases from J, with 16 bases in between. CDR3 region: CASTTSGGGYGYTF. The CDR3 nucleotides are TGTGCCAGCACGACCTCGGGGGGTGGCTATGGCTACACCTTC.

V usage is TRBV11-3 and J usage is TRBJ2-1, with 8 bases lining up with TRBD1. This CDR3 spans 15 amino acids. Germline V gene sequence: CDR1 SGHNT, CDR2 YENEEA. The V and J ends lost 1 base and 4 bases, in that order; junction bases with no gene match: 3. The CDR3, as DNA: TGTGCCAGCAGCTTAGGGAGGACAGGGTACAATGAGCAGTTCTTC. It specifies CASSLGRTGYNEQFF. The full variable domain, in which reference TRBV11-3 and TRBJ2-1 provide the parts outside the CDR3, is EAGVVQSPRYKIIEKKQPVAFWCNPISGHNTLYWYLQNLGQGPELLIRYENEEAVDDSQLPKDRFSAERLKGVDSTLKIQPAELGDSAVYLCASSLGRTGYNEQFFGPGTRLTVL.